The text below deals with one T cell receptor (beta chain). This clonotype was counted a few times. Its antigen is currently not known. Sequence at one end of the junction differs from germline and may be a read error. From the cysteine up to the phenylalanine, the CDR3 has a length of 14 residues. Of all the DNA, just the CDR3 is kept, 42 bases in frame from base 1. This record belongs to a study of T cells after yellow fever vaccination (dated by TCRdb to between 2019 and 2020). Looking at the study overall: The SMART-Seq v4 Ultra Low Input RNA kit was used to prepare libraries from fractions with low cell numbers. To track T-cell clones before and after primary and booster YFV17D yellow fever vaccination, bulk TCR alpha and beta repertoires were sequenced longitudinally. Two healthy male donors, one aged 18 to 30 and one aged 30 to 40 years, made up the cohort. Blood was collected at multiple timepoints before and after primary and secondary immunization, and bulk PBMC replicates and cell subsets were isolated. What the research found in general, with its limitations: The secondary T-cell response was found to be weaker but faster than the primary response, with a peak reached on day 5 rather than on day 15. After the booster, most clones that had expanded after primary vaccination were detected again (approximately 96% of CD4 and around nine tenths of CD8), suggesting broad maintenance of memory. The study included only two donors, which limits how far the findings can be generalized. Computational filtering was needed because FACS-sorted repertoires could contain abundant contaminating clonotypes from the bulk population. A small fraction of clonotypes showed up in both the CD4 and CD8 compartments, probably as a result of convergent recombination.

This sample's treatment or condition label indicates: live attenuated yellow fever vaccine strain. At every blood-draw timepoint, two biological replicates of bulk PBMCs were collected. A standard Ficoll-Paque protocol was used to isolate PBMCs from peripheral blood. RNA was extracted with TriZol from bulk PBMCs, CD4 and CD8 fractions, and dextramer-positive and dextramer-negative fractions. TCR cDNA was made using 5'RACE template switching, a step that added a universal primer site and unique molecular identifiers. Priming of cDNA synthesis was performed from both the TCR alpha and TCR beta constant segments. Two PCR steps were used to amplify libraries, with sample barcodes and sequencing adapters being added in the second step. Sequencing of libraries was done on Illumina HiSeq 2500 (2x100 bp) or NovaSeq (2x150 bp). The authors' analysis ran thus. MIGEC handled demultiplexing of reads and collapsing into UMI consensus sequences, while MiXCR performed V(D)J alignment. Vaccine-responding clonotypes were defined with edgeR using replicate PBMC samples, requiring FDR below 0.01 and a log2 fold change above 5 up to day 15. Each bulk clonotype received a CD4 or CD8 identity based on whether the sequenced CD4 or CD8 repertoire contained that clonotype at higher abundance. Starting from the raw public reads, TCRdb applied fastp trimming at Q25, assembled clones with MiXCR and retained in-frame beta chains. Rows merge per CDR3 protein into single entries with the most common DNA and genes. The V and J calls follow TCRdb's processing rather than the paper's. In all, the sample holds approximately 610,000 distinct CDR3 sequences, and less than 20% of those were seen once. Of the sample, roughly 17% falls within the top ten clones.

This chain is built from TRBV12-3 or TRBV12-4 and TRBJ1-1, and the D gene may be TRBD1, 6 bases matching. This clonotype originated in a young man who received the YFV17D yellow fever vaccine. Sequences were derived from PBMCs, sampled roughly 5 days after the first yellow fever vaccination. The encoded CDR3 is CASTLQVRDTEAFF. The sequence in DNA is TGTGCCAGCACCCTGCAGGTGCGGGACACAGAAGCTTTCTTT.